The source of this T cell receptor beta chain is a study of blood T cell repertoires in COVID-19. About the study: The cDNA or gDNA used as material had been derived from T cells, B-cell-depleted T cells, or PBMCs.

The data were produced by immunoSEQ multiplex PCR, yet TCRdb's version contains in-frame clones alone and is incomplete. The sample lists tens of thousands of clones; 75% to 80% were seen once. The CDR3 sequence is 14 residues long. The germline V gene has CDR1 MNHEY and CDR2 SVGAGI. V dropped 8 bases and J dropped 3; count of bases not matched to a gene: 9. Enrolled during active infection, Seattle patients were then followed longitudinally. Material for sequencing was peripheral blood. V gene TRBV6-5 combines with J gene TRBJ1-1; 7 nucleotides agree with TRBD1. This TCR was sampled from a man between 65 and 80 years old with COVID-19, enrolled during active disease. Here the CDR3 DNA reads TGTGCCAGCCGCCCTAGGGGGCGATACACTGAAGCTTTCTTT. It encodes CASRPRGRYTEAFF.